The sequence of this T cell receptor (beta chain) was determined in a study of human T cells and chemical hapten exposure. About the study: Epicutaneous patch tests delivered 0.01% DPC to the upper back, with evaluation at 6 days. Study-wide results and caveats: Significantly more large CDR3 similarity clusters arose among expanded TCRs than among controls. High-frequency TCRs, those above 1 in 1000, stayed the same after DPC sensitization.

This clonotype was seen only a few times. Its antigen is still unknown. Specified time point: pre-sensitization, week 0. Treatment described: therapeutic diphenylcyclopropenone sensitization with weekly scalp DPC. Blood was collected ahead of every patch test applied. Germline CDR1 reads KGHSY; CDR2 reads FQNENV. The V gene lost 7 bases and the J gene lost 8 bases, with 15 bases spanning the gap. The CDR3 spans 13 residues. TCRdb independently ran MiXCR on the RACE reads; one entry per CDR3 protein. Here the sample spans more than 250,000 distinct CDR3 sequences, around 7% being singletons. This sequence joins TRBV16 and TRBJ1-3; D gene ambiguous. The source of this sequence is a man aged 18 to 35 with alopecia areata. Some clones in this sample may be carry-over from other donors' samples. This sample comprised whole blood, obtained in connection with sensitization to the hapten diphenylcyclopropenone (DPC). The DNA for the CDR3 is TGTGCCAGCACCTCGCTACCGGGAGACACCATATATTTT. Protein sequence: CASTSLPGDTIYF.